This paragraph covers one TCR beta chain sequence. The data belong to a study of patients and donors after allogeneic stem cell transplantation. The V segment lost 5 bases and the J segment 3 bases; nucleotides outside the gene matches: 2. Germline loops: CDR1 SGHRS, CDR2 YFSETQ. The CDR3 consists of 13 residues. Using its own MiXCR run on the RT-PCR reads, TCRdb lists one record per CDR3 protein. Of more than 20,000 distinct CDR3 sequences listed, under 55% are singletons. This receptor was taken from a human donor who was either an allogeneic HSCT recipient or a stem cell or donor lymphocyte infusion donor (not recorded which). It is not recorded whose cells these are; they may come from a transplant donor. The material sequenced was blood, either unsorted or a sorted T cell fraction (not recorded which). The chain recombines TRBV5-1 with TRBJ2-3, with 8 bases matching TRBD2. CDR3 sequence (DNA): TGCGCCAGCAGAGGACTAGCAACAGATACGCAGTATTTT. Its protein is CASRGLATDTQYF.